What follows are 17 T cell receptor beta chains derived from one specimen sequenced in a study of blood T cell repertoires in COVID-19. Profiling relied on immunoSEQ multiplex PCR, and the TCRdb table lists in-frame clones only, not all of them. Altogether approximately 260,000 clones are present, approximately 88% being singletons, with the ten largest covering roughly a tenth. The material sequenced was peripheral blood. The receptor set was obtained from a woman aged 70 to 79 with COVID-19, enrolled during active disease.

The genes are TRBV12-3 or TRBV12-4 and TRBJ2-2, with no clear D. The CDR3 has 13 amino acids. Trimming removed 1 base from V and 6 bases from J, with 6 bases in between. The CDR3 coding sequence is TGTGCCAGCAGTTTAGGCGGAGCCGGGGAGCTGTTTTTT. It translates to CASSLGGAGELFF.

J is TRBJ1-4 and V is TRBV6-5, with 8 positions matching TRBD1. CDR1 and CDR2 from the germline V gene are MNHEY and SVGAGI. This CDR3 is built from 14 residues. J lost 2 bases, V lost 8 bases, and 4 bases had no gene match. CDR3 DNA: TGTGCCAGCGGCCCAGGGGGCACTAATGAAAAACTGTTTTTT. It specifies CASGPGGTNEKLFF.

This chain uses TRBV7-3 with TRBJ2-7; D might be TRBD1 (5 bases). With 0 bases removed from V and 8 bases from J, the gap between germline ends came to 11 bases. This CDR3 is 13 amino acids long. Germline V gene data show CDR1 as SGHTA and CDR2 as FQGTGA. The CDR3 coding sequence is TGTGCCAGCAGCTTAACGAGCAGGGCGAAGCAGTACTTC. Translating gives CASSLTSRAKQYF.

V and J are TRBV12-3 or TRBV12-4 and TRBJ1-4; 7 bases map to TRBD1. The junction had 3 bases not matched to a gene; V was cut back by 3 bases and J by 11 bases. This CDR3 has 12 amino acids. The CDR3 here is CASSFTTGKLFF. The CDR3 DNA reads TGTGCCAGCAGTTTTACGACAGGGAAACTGTTTTTT.

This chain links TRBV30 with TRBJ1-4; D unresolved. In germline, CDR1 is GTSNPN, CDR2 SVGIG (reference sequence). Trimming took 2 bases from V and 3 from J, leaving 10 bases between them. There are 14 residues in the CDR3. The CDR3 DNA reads TGTGCCTGGAGTTCACTTCGGGCTAATGAAAAACTGTTTTTT. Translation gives CAWSSLRANEKLFF.

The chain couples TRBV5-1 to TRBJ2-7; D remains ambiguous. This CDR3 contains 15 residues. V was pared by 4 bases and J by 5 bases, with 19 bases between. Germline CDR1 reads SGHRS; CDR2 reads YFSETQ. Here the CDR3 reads CASSPWAGSTDEQYF. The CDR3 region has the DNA TGCGCCAGCAGCCCGTGGGCAGGCTCAACGGACGAGCAGTACTTC.

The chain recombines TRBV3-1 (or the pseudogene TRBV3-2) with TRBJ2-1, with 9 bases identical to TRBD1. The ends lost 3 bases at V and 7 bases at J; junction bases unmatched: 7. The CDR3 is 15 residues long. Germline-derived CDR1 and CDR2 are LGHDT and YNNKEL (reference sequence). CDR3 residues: CASSQSGQGRNEQFF. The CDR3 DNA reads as TGTGCCAGCAGCCAGAGCGGACAGGGGAGGAATGAGCAGTTCTTC.

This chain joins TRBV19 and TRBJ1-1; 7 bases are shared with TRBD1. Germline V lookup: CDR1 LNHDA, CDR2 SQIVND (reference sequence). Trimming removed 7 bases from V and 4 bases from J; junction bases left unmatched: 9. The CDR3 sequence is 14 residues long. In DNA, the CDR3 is TGTGCCAGTACCATCAGGGGGATTCGCACTGAAGCTTTCTTT. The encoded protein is CASTIRGIRTEAFF.

CDR3 sequence (DNA): TGTGCCAGCATTACCCGTGGAGGAGAACAGCCCCAGCATTTT. Translated: CASITRGGEQPQHF. The genes are TRBV27 and TRBJ1-5; D is unresolved. Germline CDR1 MNHEY, CDR2 SMNVEV (reference sequence). The CDR3 is made up of 14 amino acids. V was pared by 7 bases and J by 7 bases, with 17 bases between.

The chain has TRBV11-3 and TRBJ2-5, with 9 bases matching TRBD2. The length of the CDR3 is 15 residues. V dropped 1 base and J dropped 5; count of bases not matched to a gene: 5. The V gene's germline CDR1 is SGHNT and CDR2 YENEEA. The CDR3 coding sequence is TGTGCCAGCAGCTTAGTTGCGGGAGGGAGGGAGACCCAGTACTTC. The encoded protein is CASSLVAGGRETQYF.

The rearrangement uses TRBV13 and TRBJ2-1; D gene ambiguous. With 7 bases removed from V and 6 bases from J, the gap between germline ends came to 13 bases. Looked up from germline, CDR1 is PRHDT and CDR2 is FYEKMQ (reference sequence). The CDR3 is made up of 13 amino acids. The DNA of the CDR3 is TGTGCCAGCACCAGACAAATCGCCAATGAGCAGTTCTTC. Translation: CASTRQIANEQFF.

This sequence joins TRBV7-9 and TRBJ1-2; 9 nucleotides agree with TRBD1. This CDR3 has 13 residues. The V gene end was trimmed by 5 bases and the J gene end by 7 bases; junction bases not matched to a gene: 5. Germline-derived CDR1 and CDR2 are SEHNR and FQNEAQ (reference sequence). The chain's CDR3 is CASSQTGGPGYTF. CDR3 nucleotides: TGTGCCAGCAGCCAAACAGGGGGCCCTGGCTACACCTTC.

CDR3 sequence (DNA): TGTGCCATCGGCCCGTTTGTCGCAGATACGCAGTATTTT. Translated, it gives CAIGPFVADTQYF. The chain has TRBV10-3 and TRBJ2-3, with D unclear. The CDR3 contains 13 residues. In germline, CDR1 is ENHRY, CDR2 SYGVKD. The V gene lost 8 bases and the J gene lost 4 bases, with 13 bases spanning the gap.

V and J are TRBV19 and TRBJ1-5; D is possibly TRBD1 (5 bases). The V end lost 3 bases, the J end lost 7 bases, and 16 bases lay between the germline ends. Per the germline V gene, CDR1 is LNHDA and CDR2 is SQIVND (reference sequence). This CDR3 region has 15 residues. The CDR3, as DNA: TGTGCCAGTAGTATTTCGGCTGGGGCTGGACAGCCCCAGCATTTT. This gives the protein CASSISAGAGQPQHF.

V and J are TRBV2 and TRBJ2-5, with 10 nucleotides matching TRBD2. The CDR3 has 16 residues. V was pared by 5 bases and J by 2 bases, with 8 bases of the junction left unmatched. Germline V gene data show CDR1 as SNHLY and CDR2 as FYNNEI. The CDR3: CASSTGLAVVQETQYF. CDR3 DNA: TGTGCCAGCAGTACCGGACTAGCGGTGGTGCAAGAGACCCAGTACTTC. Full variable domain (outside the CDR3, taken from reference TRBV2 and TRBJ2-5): EPEVTQTPSHQVTQMGQEVILRCVPISNHLYFYWYRQILGQKVEFLVSFYNNEISEKSEIFDDQFSVERPDGSNFTLKIRSTKLEDSAMYFCASSTGLAVVQETQYFGPGTRLLVL.

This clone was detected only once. The CDR3 loop reads CSAPLGAGYTF. The CDR3 bases are TGCAGTGCCCCCCTGGGAGCTGGCTACACCTTC. The V and J genes are TRBV20-1 and TRBJ1-2, with D hard to call. This CDR3 is built from 11 residues. V lost 6 bases and J lost 7, with 12 bases in between. Per germline, CDR1 DFQATT and CDR2 SNEGSKA (reference sequence).

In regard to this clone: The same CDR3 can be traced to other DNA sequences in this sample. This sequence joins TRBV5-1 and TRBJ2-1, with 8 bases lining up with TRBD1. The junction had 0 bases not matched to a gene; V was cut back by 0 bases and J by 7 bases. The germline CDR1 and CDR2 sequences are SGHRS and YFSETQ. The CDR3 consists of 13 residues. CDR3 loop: CASSLGQGNEQFF. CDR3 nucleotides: TGCGCCAGCAGCTTGGGACAGGGGAATGAGCAGTTCTTC.